The 10 T cell receptor beta chains reported below all come from one sample, sequenced in a study of blood T cell repertoires in COVID-19. TCRdb's copy holds only in-frame clones and misses some; the assay was immunoSEQ multiplex PCR. The table has approximately 200,000 clones, 84% seen once. Material for sequencing was peripheral blood. The source of these receptors is an elderly woman with COVID-19, enrolled during active disease.

This chain links TRBV2 with TRBJ1-3, with 9 bases that match TRBD1. CDR1 is SNHLY, CDR2 FYNNEI, per germline. The CDR3 contains 13 residues. V lost 7 bases and J lost 9; bases outside the gene matches: 7. CDR3 sequence reads: CASTRDRAFTIYF. For the CDR3, the DNA is TGTGCCAGCACTAGGGACAGGGCTTTCACCATATATTTT.

This clone was detected ten times or more. The rearrangement links TRBV6-5 to TRBJ1-3; no definite D call. Germline lookup yields CDR1 MNHEY and CDR2 SVGAGI. The V end lost 8 bases, the J end lost 0 bases, and 11 bases lay between the germline ends. This CDR3 region has 14 residues. The CDR3: CASSGWSSGNTIYF. The CDR3 DNA sequence: TGTGCCAGCTCGGGTTGGAGCTCTGGAAACACCATATATTTT.

To note about this clone: One junction end disagrees with the germline gene, perhaps due to a read error. This chain connects TRBV2 to TRBJ2-7; 14 bases fit TRBD2. The CDR3 is 14 residues long. Germline CDR1 is SNHLY and CDR2 is FYNNEI. The CDR3 DNA follows: TGTGCCAGCAGTGGGGGACTAGCGGGAGACGCCACCTTCTTC. This sequence encodes CASSGGLAGDATFF.

V usage is TRBV3-1 (or the pseudogene TRBV3-2) and J usage is TRBJ2-7; D may be TRBD1 (7 bases). The CDR3 extends over 14 amino acids. Germline V gene data show CDR1 as LGHDT and CDR2 as YNNKEL (reference sequence). V shed 3 bases and J shed 2 bases, with 11 bases lying between them. Written as DNA, the CDR3 is TGTGCCAGCAGCCACCCAGGGGGGCCCTACGAGCAGTACTTC. Amino acid sequence: CASSHPGGPYEQYF.

V is TRBV7-2 and J is TRBJ2-2; D is perhaps TRBD1 (5 bases). The CDR3 runs 15 residues. Germline assignment: CDR1 SGHTA and CDR2 FQGNSA. V shed 2 bases and J shed 6 bases, with 13 bases lying between them. The CDR3 DNA reads TGTGCCAGCAGCTTACAAGGGGCGCAGGCCGGGGAGCTGTTTTTT. Translated, it gives CASSLQGAQAGELFF.

This clone was counted a single time. The chain carries TRBV6-5 and TRBJ1-6, with D hard to call. Germline CDR1 reads MNHEY; CDR2 reads SVGAGI. With 0 bases removed from V and 6 bases from J, the gap between germline ends came to 3 bases. There are 13 residues in the CDR3. In nucleotides, the CDR3 is TGTGCCAGCAGTTACTCCCGTAATTCACCCCTCCACTTT. Translating gives CASSYSRNSPLHF.

The chain has TRBV12-3 or TRBV12-4 and TRBJ1-2, with D uncertain. V dropped 3 bases and J dropped 10 bases, with 9 bases sitting between them. This CDR3 is built from 11 residues. CDR3 nucleotide sequence: TGTGCCAGCAGTTTCAACAGAGCCTACACCTTC. Protein product: CASSFNRAYTF.

V is TRBV7-6 and J is TRBJ2-3; 7 bases align to TRBD2. This CDR3 contains 13 residues. V was clipped by 6 bases and J by 5 bases; unmatched bases: 5. Germline V gene sequence: CDR1 SGHVS, CDR2 FNYEAQ. CDR3 amino acids: CASSGGGKDTQYF. The CDR3 DNA sequence: TGTGCCAGCAGTGGGGGGGGTAAAGATACGCAGTATTTT.

This clone was counted a few times. The rearrangement links TRBV29-1 to TRBJ2-7; 7 positions match TRBD2. The trim removed 7 bases at V and 3 bases at J, leaving 3 bases unmatched. The CDR3 has 11 amino acids. CDR1 SQVTM and CDR2 ANQGSEA come from the germline V gene. CDR3 residues: CSGLAGYEQYF. The CDR3 DNA sequence: TGCAGCGGATTAGCGGGCTACGAGCAGTACTTC.

This chain connects TRBV27 to TRBJ1-1, with 9 bases that match TRBD1. CDR3 length: 13 amino acids. From germline, CDR1 is MNHEY and CDR2 SMNVEV (reference sequence). After removal of 10 bases from V and 1 base from J, the junction contained 4 bases not matched to a gene. The CDR3 DNA sequence: TGTGCCACAAGGACAGGGGCGAACACTGAAGCTTTCTTT. It encodes CATRTGANTEAFF.